The T cell receptor (beta chain) under discussion was sequenced for a study of T cells after yellow fever vaccination. Study-level background: SMART-Seq v4 Ultra Low Input prepared libraries from low-cell fractions. Study-wide points: Researchers report a weaker secondary response that nonetheless peaked faster, day 5 versus 15. Among all clonotypes, a small share was observed in both CD4 and CD8 compartments. The presence of abundant clonotypes contaminating from the bulk population was possible in FACS-sorted repertoires.

This CDR3 is built from 13 residues. V was clipped by 4 bases and J by 4 bases, with 11 bases between them. CDR1 SGDLS and CDR2 YYNGEE come from the germline V gene. MiXCR was run by TCRdb on the 5' RACE reads, yielding one entry per CDR3 protein. The sample yields roughly 340,000 distinct CDR3 sequences, roughly 8.7% seen once. This clonotype was seen only a few times. Its antigen is not identified. The chain couples TRBV9 to TRBJ1-1; no firm D call. The specimen was PBMCs, collected on the day of the first yellow fever vaccination. This sequence originates from a young man who received the YFV17D yellow fever vaccine. CDR3 nucleotides: TGTGCCAGCAGCCTACAGCCCCGCACTGAAGCTTTCTTT. As protein: CASSLQPRTEAFF.